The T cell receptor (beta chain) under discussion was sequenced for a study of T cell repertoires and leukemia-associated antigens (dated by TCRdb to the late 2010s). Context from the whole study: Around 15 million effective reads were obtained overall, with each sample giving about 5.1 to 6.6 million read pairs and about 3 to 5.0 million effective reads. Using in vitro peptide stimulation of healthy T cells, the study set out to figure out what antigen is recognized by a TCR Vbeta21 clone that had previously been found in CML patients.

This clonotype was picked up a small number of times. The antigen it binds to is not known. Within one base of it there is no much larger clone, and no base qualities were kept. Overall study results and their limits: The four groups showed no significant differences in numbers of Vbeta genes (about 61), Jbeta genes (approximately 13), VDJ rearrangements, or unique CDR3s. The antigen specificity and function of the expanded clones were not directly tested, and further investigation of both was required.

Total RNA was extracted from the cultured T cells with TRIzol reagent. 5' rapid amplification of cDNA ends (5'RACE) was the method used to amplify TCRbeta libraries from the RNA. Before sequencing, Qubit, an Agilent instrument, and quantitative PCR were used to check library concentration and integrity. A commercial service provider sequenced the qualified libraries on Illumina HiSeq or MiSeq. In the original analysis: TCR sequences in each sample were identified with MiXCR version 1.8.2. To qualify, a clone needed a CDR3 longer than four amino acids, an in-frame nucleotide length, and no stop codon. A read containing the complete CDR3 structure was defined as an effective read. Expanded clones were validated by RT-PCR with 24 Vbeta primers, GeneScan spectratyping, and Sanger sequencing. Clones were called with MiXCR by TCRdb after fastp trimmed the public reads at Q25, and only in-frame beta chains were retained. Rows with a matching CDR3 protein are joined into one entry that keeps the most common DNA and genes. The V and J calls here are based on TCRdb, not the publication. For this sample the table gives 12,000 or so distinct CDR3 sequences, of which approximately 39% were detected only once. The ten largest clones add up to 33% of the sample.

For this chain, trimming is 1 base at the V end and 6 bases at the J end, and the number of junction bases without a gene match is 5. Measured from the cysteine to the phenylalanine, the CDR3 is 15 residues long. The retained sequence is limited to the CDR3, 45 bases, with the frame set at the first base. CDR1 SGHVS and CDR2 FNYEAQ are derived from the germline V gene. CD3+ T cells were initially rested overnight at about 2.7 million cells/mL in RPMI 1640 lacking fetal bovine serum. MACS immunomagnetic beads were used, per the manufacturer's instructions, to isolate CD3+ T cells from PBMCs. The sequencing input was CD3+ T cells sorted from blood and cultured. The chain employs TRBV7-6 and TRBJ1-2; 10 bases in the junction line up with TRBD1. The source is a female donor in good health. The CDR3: CASSLGPGQGNGYTF. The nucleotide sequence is TGTGCCAGCAGCTTAGGACCGGGACAGGGGAATGGCTACACCTTC.